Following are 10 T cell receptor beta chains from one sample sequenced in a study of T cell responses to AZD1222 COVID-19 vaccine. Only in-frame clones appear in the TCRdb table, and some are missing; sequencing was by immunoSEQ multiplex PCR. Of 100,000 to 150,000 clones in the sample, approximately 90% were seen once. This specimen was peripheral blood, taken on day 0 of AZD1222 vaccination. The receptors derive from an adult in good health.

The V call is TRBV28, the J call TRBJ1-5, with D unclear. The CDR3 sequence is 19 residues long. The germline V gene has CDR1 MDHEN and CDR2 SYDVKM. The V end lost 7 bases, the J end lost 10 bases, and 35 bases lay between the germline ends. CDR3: CASTLSGPAGLTGYSPQHF. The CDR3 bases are TGTGCCAGCACCTTAAGCGGACCGGCAGGCCTAACCGGGTACAGCCCCCAGCATTTT.

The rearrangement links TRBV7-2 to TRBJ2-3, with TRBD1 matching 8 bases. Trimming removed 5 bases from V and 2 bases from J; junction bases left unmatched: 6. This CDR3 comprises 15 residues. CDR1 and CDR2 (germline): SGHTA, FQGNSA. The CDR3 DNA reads TGTGCCAGCAGCGCGCGACAGGGGATCACAGATACGCAGTATTTT. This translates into CASSARQGITDTQYF. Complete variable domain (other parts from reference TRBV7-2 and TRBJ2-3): GAGVSQSPSNKVTEKGKDVELRCDPISGHTALYWYRQSLGQGLEFLIYFQGNSAPDKSGLPSDRFSAERTGGSVSTLTIQRTQQEDSAVYLCASSARQGITDTQYFGPGTRLTVL.

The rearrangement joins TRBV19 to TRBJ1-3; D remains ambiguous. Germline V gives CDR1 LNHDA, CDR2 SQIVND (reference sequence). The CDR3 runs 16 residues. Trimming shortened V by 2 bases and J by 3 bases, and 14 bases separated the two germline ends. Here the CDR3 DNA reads TGTGCCAGTAGTATAACCTCAACGGCCAGTGGAAACACCATATATTTT. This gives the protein CASSITSTASGNTIYF.

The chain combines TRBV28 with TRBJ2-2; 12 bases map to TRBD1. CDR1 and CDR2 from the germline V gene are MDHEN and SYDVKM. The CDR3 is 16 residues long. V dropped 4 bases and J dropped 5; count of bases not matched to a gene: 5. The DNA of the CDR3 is TGTGCCAGCAGTTCGGGACAGGGGGCTGGGACCGGGGAGCTGTTTTTT. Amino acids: CASSSGQGAGTGELFF.

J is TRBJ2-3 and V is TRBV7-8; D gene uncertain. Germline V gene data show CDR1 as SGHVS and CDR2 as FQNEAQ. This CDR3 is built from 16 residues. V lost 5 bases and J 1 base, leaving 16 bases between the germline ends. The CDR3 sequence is CASSPPLRFGTDTQYF. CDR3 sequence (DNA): TGTGCCAGCAGCCCCCCACTGAGGTTCGGCACAGATACGCAGTATTTT.

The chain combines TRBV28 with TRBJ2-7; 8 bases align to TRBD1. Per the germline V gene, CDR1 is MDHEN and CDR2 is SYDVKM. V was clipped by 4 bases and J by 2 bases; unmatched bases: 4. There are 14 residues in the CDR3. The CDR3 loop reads CASSYRTGPYEQYF. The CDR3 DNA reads TGTGCCAGCAGTTACCGGACAGGGCCCTACGAGCAGTACTTC.

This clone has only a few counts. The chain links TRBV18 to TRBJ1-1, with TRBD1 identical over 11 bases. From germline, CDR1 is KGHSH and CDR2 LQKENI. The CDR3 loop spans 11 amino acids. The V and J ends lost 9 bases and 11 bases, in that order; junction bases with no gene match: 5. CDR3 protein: CASTGQGAAFF. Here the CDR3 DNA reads TGTGCCAGTACTGGACAGGGGGCGGCTTTCTTT. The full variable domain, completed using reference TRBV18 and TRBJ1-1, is NAGVMQNPRHLVRRRGQEARLRCSPMKGHSHVYWYRQLPEEGLKFMVYLQKENIIDESGMPKERFSAEFPKEGPSILRIQQVVRGDSAAYFCASTGQGAAFFGQGTRLTVV.

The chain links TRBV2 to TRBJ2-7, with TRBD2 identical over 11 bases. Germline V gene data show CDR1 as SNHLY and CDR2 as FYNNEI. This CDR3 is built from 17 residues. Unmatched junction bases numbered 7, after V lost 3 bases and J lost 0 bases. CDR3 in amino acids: CASSEKGLAEISYEQYF. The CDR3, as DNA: TGTGCCAGCAGTGAGAAGGGACTAGCGGAAATCTCCTACGAGCAGTACTTC.

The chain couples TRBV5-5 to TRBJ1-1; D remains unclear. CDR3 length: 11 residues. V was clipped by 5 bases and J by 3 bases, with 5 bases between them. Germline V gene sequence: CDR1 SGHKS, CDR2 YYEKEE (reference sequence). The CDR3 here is CASSLDTEAFF. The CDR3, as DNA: TGTGCCAGCAGTCTGGACACTGAAGCTTTCTTT.

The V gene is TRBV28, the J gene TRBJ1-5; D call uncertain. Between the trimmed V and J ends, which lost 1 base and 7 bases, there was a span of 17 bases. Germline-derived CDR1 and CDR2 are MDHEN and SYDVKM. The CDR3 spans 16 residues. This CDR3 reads CASSLLSTTPGQPQHF. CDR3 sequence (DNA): TGTGCCAGCAGTTTATTAAGCACAACCCCCGGCCAGCCCCAGCATTTT.